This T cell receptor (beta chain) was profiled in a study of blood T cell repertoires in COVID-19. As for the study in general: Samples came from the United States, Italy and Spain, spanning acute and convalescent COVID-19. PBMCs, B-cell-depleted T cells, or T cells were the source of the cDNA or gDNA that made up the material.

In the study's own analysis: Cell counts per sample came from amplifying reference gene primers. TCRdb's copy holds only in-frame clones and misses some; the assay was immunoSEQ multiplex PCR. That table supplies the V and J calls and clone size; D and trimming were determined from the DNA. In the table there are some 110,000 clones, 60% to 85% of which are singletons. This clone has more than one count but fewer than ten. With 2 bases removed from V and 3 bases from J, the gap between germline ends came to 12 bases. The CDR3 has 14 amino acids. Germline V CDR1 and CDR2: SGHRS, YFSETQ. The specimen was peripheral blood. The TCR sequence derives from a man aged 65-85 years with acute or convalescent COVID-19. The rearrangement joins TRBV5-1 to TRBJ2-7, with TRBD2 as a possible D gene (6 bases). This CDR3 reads CASSFGLASYEQYF. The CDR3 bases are TGCGCCAGCAGCTTTGGGCTAGCGAGCTACGAGCAGTACTTC.